The clone carrying this T cell receptor (beta chain) was counted a few times. The antigen remains undetermined. This record comes from a study of T-cell memory formation after mild COVID-19. Across the whole study: TCR clustering was largely donor specific. Overall study results and limits: Prior to infection, memory already included some responding clones, suggesting cross-reactive memory joined.

Via MiXCR, TCRdb re-called the 5' RACE reads, giving one row per CDR3 protein. Among 250,000 to 350,000 distinct CDR3 sequences listed, roughly 19% were seen once. The CDR3 is 17 residues long. V shed 4 bases and J shed 0 bases, with 17 bases lying between them. Germline V gives CDR1 SGHRS, CDR2 YFSETQ. The chain carries TRBV5-1 and TRBJ2-1; maybe TRBD1 (6 bases). The clonotype was recovered from a young man who had mild COVID-19 (a few samples of this study predate the infection). Cell type and time point are not known. Sequenced material: PBMCs or a T cell subset sorted from them (not recorded which). The CDR3 sequence: CASSLGTGISSYNEQFF. CDR3 sequence (DNA): TGCGCCAGCAGCCTGGGAACAGGGATAAGCTCCTACAATGAGCAGTTCTTC.